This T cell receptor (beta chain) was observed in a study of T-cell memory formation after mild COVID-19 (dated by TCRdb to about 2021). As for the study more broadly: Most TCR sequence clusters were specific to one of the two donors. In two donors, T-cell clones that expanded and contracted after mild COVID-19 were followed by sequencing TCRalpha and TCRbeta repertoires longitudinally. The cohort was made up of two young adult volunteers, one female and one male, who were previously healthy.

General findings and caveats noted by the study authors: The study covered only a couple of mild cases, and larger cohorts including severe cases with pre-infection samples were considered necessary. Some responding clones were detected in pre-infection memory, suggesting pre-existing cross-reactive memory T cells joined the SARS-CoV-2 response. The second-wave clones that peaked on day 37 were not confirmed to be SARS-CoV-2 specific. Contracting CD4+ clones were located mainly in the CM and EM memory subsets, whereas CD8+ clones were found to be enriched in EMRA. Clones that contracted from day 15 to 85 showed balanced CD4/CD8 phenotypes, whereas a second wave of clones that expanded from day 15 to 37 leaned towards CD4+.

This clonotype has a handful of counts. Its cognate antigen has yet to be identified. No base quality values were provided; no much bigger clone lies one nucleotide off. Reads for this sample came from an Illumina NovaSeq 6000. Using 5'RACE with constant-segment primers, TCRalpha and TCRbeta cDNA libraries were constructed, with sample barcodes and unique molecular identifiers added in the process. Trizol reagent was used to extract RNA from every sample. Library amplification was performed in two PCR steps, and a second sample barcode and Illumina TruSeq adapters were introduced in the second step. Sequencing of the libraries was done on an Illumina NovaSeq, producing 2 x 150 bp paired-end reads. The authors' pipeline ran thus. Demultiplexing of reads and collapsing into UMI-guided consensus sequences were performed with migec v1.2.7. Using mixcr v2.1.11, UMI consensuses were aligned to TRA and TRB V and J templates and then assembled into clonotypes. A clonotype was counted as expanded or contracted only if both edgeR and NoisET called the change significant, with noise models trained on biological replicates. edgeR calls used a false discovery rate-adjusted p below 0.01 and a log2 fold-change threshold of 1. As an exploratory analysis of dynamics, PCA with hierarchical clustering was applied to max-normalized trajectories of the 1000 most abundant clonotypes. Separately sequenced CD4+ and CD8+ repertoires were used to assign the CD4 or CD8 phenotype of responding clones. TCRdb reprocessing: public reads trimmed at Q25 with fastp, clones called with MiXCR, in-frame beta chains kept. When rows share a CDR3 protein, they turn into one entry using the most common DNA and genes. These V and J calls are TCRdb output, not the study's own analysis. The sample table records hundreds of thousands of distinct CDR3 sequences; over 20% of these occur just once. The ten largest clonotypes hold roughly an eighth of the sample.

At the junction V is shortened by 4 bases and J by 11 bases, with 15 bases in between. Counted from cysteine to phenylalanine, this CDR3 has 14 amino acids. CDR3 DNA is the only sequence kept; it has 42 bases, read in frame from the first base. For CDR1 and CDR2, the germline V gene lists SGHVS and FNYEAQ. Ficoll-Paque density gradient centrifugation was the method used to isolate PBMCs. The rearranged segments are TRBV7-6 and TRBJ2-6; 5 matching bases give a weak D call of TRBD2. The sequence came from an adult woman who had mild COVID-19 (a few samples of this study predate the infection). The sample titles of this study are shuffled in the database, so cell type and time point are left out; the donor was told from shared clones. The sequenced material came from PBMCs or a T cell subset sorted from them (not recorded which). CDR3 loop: CASSSPRGSDVLTF. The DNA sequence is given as TGTGCCAGCAGCTCGCCCCGGGGATCGGACGTCCTGACTTTC.